Listed here are 6 T cell receptor beta chains from one sample, sequenced in a study of response to subunit inactivated influenza vaccine (dated by TCRdb to the late 2010s). Libraries were prepared through RT-PCR. TCRdb lists the instrument as Illumina HiSeq 2500. TCRdb reanalyzed the raw reads on its own, using fastp at Q25 for trimming and MiXCR for clone calling, and kept in-frame beta chains. Rows with a matching CDR3 protein are joined into one entry that keeps the most common DNA and genes. A total of about 540,000 distinct CDR3 sequences appear in this sample, around a quarter of them only once. The top ten hold 2.5% to 3.5% of the sample. The same data also contributed to another study, on T cells expressing NK-cell markers. Looking at the second paper: TCR beta cDNA libraries were prepared using 5'RACE template switching, which introduced a universal primer site and unique molecular identifiers.

Source: CD4+ T cells sorted from PBMCs, taken 11 to 12 days after vaccination. These receptor sequences come from a man aged 50 to 59 who received an inactivated influenza vaccine. Donor details come from another sample of the same person, matched by shared clones.

Only a few counts were recorded for this clonotype. The V call is TRBV7-2, the J call TRBJ2-5, with 10 bases aligning to TRBD2. This CDR3 has 16 residues. Germline CDR1 reads SGHTA; CDR2 reads FQGNSA. With V trimmed by 1 base and J by 9 bases, 11 bases remained unmatched. CDR3: CASSLGASGGRGAQYF. In DNA form, the CDR3 reads TGTGCCAGCAGCTTAGGGGCTAGCGGGGGCCGCGGGGCCCAGTACTTC.

This clonotype was recorded only once. This chain connects TRBV4-2 to TRBJ2-5; the D is unclear. Looked up from germline, CDR1 is LGHNA and CDR2 is YNFKEQ. The CDR3 has 13 residues. V was cut by 2 bases and J by 3 bases, with 7 bases left in between. The CDR3 reads CASSQLTEETQYF. CDR3 coding DNA: TGTGCCAGCAGCCAACTAACAGAAGAGACCCAGTACTTC.

V usage is TRBV9 and J usage is TRBJ2-1; D may be TRBD1 (5 bases). This CDR3 has 15 amino acids. Germline CDR1 is SGDLS and CDR2 is YYNGEE. Trimming cost V 4 bases and J 0 bases, with 11 bases left between them. The CDR3, as DNA: TGTGCCAGCAGCCCCAGGGTGGGCTCCTACAATGAGCAGTTCTTC. Protein product: CASSPRVGSYNEQFF. The full variable domain, its missing parts supplied by reference TRBV9 and TRBJ2-1, is DSGVTQTPKHLITATGQRVTLRCSPRSGDLSVYWYQQSLDQGLQFLIQYYNGEERAKGNILERFSAQQFPDLHSELNLSSLELGDSALYFCASSPRVGSYNEQFFGPGTRLTVL.

This clonotype came up a few times. The rearrangement uses TRBV20-1 and TRBJ1-1; D not resolved. The CDR3 sequence is 12 residues long. Trimming removed 6 bases at V and 1 base at J, with 9 bases between. Germline V CDR1 and CDR2: DFQATT, SNEGSKA (reference sequence). The chain's CDR3 is CSAQDPNTEAFF. The CDR3 DNA is TGCAGTGCGCAAGACCCGAACACTGAAGCTTTCTTT.

The chain recombines TRBV6-2 or TRBV6-3 with TRBJ2-1, with 8 bases lining up with TRBD1. From germline, CDR1 is MNHEY and CDR2 SVGEGT. The CDR3 loop spans 16 amino acids. J was trimmed by 9 bases and V by 4 bases; bases with no gene match: 14. In DNA form, the CDR3 reads TGTGCCAGCAGTTTAATTCAGGGGGCGTCGCTCGGTGAGCAGTTCTTC. This encodes CASSLIQGASLGEQFF.

For the CDR3, the DNA is TGTGCCAGCAGTTACCTTCCCACGGTGTTGGCCGGGGAGCTGTTTTTT. Its protein product is CASSYLPTVLAGELFF. This chain connects TRBV6-2 or TRBV6-3 to TRBJ2-2; D is uncertain. Trimming stripped 2 bases from V and 6 bases from J, with 16 bases between. This CDR3 is 16 amino acids long. Germline V CDR1 and CDR2: MNHEY, SVGEGT.